Below are 21 T cell receptor beta chains sequenced from a single sample in a study of cytomegalovirus exposure and HLA in healthy donors. In the PCR, 60 Vbeta and 13 Jbeta primers were used. Using immunoSEQ multiplex PCR, the repertoire was profiled, and TCRdb retains in-frame clones only, with some absent. The table records approximately 53,000 clones, roughly four fifths of them present only once. The sequenced material came from PBMCs. The receptors stem from a woman in her 40s in good health and CMV-seropositive.

The chain recombines TRBV27 with TRBJ2-7, with 9 bases aligning to TRBD2. The germline gives CDR1 MNHEY, CDR2 SMNVEV (reference sequence). The ends lost 2 bases at V and 7 bases at J; junction bases unmatched: 6. This CDR3 has 14 amino acids. The CDR3 loop reads CASSLGGGAGEQYF. The CDR3 nucleotides are TGTGCCAGCAGTTTAGGCGGGGGGGCTGGAGAGCAGTACTTC.

V usage is TRBV11-2 and J usage is TRBJ2-2, with D possibly being TRBD1 (5 bases). With 3 bases removed from V and 4 bases from J, the gap between germline ends came to 12 bases. Per germline, CDR1 SGHAT and CDR2 FQNNGV. The CDR3 consists of 15 residues. CDR3 DNA sequence: TGTGCCAGCAGCTTCGCGACAGCTATCACCGGGGAGCTGTTTTTT. This sequence encodes CASSFATAITGELFF. The full variable domain, its missing parts supplied by reference TRBV11-2 and TRBJ2-2, is EAGVAQSPRYKIIEKRQSVAFWCNPISGHATLYWYQQILGQGPKLLIQFQNNGVVDDSQLPKDRFSAERLKGVDSTLKIQPAKLEDSAVYLCASSFATAITGELFFGEGSRLTVL.

This clone was observed once. This chain links TRBV6-6 with TRBJ2-7, with 9 bases aligning to TRBD2. With V trimmed by 6 bases and J by 7 bases, 10 bases remained unmatched. The CDR3 length is 14 residues. Germline V CDR1 and CDR2: MNHNY, SVGAGI (reference sequence). The CDR3 DNA is TGTGCCAGCAGCTCGAGCGGGGGGCGTGAAGAGCAGTACTTC. This codes for CASSSSGGREEQYF.

The chain recombines TRBV6-4 with TRBJ2-2; D is perhaps TRBD2 (6 bases). CDR3 size: 15 residues. Germline V gene sequence: CDR1 MRHNA, CDR2 SNTAGT. Between the trimmed V and J ends, which lost 4 bases and 7 bases, there was a span of 16 bases. CDR3 sequence: CASSVRGINDGELFF. DNA of the CDR3: TGTGCCAGCAGTGTACGGGGGATTAACGACGGGGAGCTGTTTTTT.

The gene calls are TRBV7-9 and TRBJ2-7, with 8 bases lining up with TRBD2. V trimming: 4 bases; J trimming: 7 bases; junction bases outside the gene matches: 12. CDR1 is SEHNR and CDR2 is FQNEAQ in the germline V gene (reference sequence). The CDR3 length is 15 residues. The CDR3 sequence is CASSSGTRSAGEQYF. The CDR3 region has the DNA TGTGCCAGCAGCTCGGGGACTAGATCGGCGGGTGAGCAGTACTTC.

This chain links TRBV4-3 with TRBJ1-4; 7 bases are shared with TRBD1. Per the germline V gene, CDR1 is LGHNA and CDR2 is YSLEER. The CDR3 runs 19 residues. J lost 0 bases, V lost 2 bases, and 12 bases had no gene match. Written as DNA, the CDR3 is TGCGCCAGCAGCCAACACGAGGCCGGGACAGATGCAACTAATGAAAAACTGTTTTTT. Residues: CASSQHEAGTDATNEKLFF.

The V gene is TRBV6-5, the J gene TRBJ2-2; weak D call: TRBD1 (6 bases). The V end lost 6 bases, the J end lost 4 bases, and 15 bases lay between the germline ends. The CDR3 extends over 15 amino acids. Germline CDR1 MNHEY, CDR2 SVGAGI. CDR3 loop: CASSPSRGGTGELFF. The DNA for the CDR3 is TGTGCCAGCAGCCCATCACGAGGGGGCACCGGGGAGCTGTTTTTT.

The chain uses TRBV4-2 and TRBJ2-7; D unresolved. V was cut by 1 base and J by 3 bases, with 7 bases left in between. The length of the CDR3 is 13 residues. The germline CDR1 and CDR2 sequences are LGHNA and YNFKEQ. The CDR3 DNA is TGTGCCAGCAGCCAAGTTACAGACTACGAGCAGTACTTC. Its translation is CASSQVTDYEQYF.

The V gene is TRBV7-9, the J gene TRBJ2-3, with TRBD1 identical over 10 bases. The germline gives CDR1 SEHNR, CDR2 FQNEAQ (reference sequence). The CDR3 covers 17 residues. The V segment lost 3 bases and the J segment 4 bases; nucleotides outside the gene matches: 10. CDR3 protein: CASSFSLGTGDADTQYF. The CDR3 DNA reads as TGTGCCAGCAGCTTTTCCTTAGGGACAGGGGATGCAGATACGCAGTATTTT.

The rearrangement joins TRBV18 to TRBJ1-2; 9 bases are a match to TRBD1. The V segment lost 4 bases and the J segment 3 bases; nucleotides outside the gene matches: 12. Germline CDR1 is KGHSH and CDR2 is LQKENI. This CDR3 is 17 amino acids long. Written as DNA, the CDR3 is TGTGCCAGCTCACGGCCGGGACAGGGCGGCGGAGACTATGGCTACACCTTC. The encoded protein is CASSRPGQGGGDYGYTF.

This clone was detected a few times. The rearrangement joins TRBV6-5 to TRBJ1-1, with D hard to call. CDR1 and CDR2 (germline): MNHEY, SVGAGI. CDR3 size: 13 residues. V was cut by 4 bases and J by 1 base, with 7 bases left in between. The CDR3 region has the DNA TGTGCCAGCAGTTGGGCGGGGAACACTGAAGCTTTCTTT. Translated, it gives CASSWAGNTEAFF.

The chain has TRBV5-4 and TRBJ2-5; 9 bases are shared with TRBD1. J was trimmed by 3 bases and V by 4 bases; bases with no gene match: 10. Germline CDR1 reads SGHNT; CDR2 reads YYREEE (reference sequence). This CDR3 has 16 residues. CDR3 DNA: TGTGCCAGCAGCCCCCACAGGGGGCGTTCTGAAGAGACCCAGTACTTC. Amino acid sequence: CASSPHRGRSEETQYF. Filled out from reference TRBV5-4 and TRBJ2-5, the complete variable domain reads ETGVTQSPTHLIKTRGQQVTLRCSSQSGHNTVSWYQQALGQGPQFIFQYYREEENGRGNFPPRFSGLQFPNYSSELNVNALELDDSALYLCASSPHRGRSEETQYFGPGTRLLVL.

The rearrangement uses TRBV6-1 and TRBJ1-5; a weak D match, TRBD1 (5 bases). Per the germline V gene, CDR1 is MNHNS and CDR2 is SASEGT. The CDR3 covers 14 residues. Trimming pared 4 bases from V and 4 bases from J, leaving 11 bases between. For the CDR3, the DNA is TGTGCCAGCAGTGCGACAGATACTAATCAGCCCCAGCATTTT. Residues: CASSATDTNQPQHF.

The chain employs TRBV6-5 and TRBJ2-2, with a possible D match to TRBD1 (5 bases). V lost 2 bases and J lost 6, with 10 bases in between. Germline V CDR1 and CDR2: MNHEY, SVGAGI. This CDR3 contains 14 residues. This chain's CDR3 is CASSYTGESGELFF. For the CDR3, the DNA is TGTGCCAGCAGTTACACAGGTGAATCCGGGGAGCTGTTTTTT.

The CDR3 region has the DNA TGTGCCAGCAGCCGACAGGGGAGTCAGCCCCAGCATTTT. Its translation is CASSRQGSQPQHF. The rearrangement joins TRBV7-8 to TRBJ1-5; 8 bases line up with TRBD1. V was pared by 5 bases and J by 6 bases, with 3 bases of the junction left unmatched. The CDR3 is 13 residues long. CDR1 SGHVS and CDR2 FQNEAQ come from the germline V gene.

The rearrangement uses TRBV7-9 and TRBJ2-5; 9 nucleotides match TRBD1. The CDR3 has 15 residues. The J segment lost 5 bases and the V segment lost 7 bases, leaving 11 bases of the junction unmatched. The germline gives CDR1 SEHNR, CDR2 FQNEAQ (reference sequence). CDR3 sequence reads: CASTLAGTGLETQYF. CDR3 sequence (DNA): TGTGCCAGCACTCTAGCCGGGACAGGGCTGGAGACCCAGTACTTC. The complete variable domain, with remaining parts taken from reference TRBV7-9 and TRBJ2-5, reads DTGVSQNPRHKITKRGQNVTFRCDPISEHNRLYWYRQTLGQGPEFLTYFQNEAQLEKSRLLSDRFSAERPKGSFSTLEIQRTEQGDSAMYLCASTLAGTGLETQYFGPGTRLLVL.

The chain carries TRBV9 and TRBJ1-3; D unresolved. Germline assignment: CDR1 SGDLS and CDR2 YYNGEE. Trimming shortened V by 3 bases and J by 0 bases, and 4 bases separated the two germline ends. The CDR3 is made up of 13 amino acids. CDR3 nucleotide sequence: TGTGCCAGCAGCGACATCTCTGGAAACACCATATATTTT. Protein product: CASSDISGNTIYF. Drawing the rest from reference TRBV9 and TRBJ1-3, the complete variable domain is DSGVTQTPKHLITATGQRVTLRCSPRSGDLSVYWYQQSLDQGLQFLIQYYNGEERAKGNILERFSAQQFPDLHSELNLSSLELGDSALYFCASSDISGNTIYFGEGSWLTVV.

This chain joins TRBV2 and TRBJ2-7; weak D call: TRBD2 (5 bases). From germline, CDR1 is SNHLY and CDR2 FYNNEI. V lost 1 base to trimming and J lost 3 bases, with 7 bases between them. This CDR3 region has 13 residues. The CDR3 region has the DNA TGTGCCAGCAGTGAAGACGGGGTCTACGAGCAGTACTTC. Translation gives CASSEDGVYEQYF. Full variable domain (rest looked up from reference TRBV2 and TRBJ2-7): EPEVTQTPSHQVTQMGQEVILRCVPISNHLYFYWYRQILGQKVEFLVSFYNNEISEKSEIFDDQFSVERPDGSNFTLKIRSTKLEDSAMYFCASSEDGVYEQYFGPGTRLTVT.

Remarks on this clone: At one end, the junction sequence differs from germline, possibly due to a read error. Other DNA sequences in the sample encode the same CDR3. The rearrangement links TRBV30 to TRBJ2-1; 7 nucleotides match TRBD1. CDR1 and CDR2 (germline): GTSNPN, SVGIG (reference sequence). The CDR3 spans 13 residues. CDR3 DNA sequence: TGTGCCTGGAGTCTGGGACAGACCAATGAACAGTTCTTC. Translation: CAWSLGQTNEQFF.

This clone has more than one count but fewer than ten. The chain employs TRBV6-5 and TRBJ1-6; a possible D gene is TRBD1 (5 bases). Germline loops: CDR1 MNHEY, CDR2 SVGAGI. The CDR3 contains 14 residues. V was shortened by 5 bases and J by 8 bases, with 13 bases between the two germline ends. The CDR3 DNA sequence: TGTGCCAGCAGTAGGGGTCATTTGGATTCACCCCTCCACTTT. It translates to CASSRGHLDSPLHF.

Only one count was recorded for this clone. The V call is TRBV7-6, the J call TRBJ1-4; D not certain. Germline V gene sequence: CDR1 SGHVS, CDR2 FNYEAQ. V lost 4 bases to trimming and J lost 4 bases, with 13 bases between them. There are 15 residues in the CDR3. CDR3 nucleotide sequence: TGTGCCAGCAGCTCCAGCGGGCAGTTTAATGAAAAACTGTTTTTT. It yields the protein CASSSSGQFNEKLFF.